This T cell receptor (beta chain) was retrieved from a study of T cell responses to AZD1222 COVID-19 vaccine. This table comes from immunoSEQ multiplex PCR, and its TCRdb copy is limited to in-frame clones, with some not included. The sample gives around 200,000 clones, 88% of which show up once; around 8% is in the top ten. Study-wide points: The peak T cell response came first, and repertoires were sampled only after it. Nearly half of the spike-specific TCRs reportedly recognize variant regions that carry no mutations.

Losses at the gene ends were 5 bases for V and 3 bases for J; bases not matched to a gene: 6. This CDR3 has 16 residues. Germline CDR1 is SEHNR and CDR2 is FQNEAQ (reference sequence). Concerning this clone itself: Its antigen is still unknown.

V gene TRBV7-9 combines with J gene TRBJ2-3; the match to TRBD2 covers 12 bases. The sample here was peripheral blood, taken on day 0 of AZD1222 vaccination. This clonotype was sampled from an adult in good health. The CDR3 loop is CASSPRLAGGTDTQYF. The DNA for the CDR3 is TGTGCCAGCAGCCCCCGGCTAGCGGGGGGGACAGATACGCAGTATTTT.